These 10 T cell receptor beta chains originate from one sample sequenced in a study of T cells in Graves' hyperthyroidism and ophthalmopathy. It was RNA transcripts that yielded the amplified TCR beta CDR3 regions. Carried out on the TCR CDR3, a first-round RT-PCR used the HTBI primer set. TCRdb reprocessed the multiplex PCR reads via MiXCR and lists one record per CDR3 protein. The table shows roughly 380,000 distinct CDR3 sequences, with around 15% occurring only once. The material sequenced was blood. The origin of the receptors is a woman under 30 with Graves' hyperthyroidism.

J is TRBJ2-3 and V is TRBV6-2 or TRBV6-3; 10 nucleotides line up with TRBD2. There are 16 residues in the CDR3. CDR1 and CDR2 (germline): MNHEY, SVGEGT. The V and J ends lost 8 bases and 4 bases, in that order; junction bases with no gene match: 12. The DNA for the CDR3 is TGTGCCAGCGAGGGGGACCTAGCGGGAGCCCCAGATACGCAGTATTTT. Protein sequence: CASEGDLAGAPDTQYF.

This clonotype has a handful of counts. This rearrangement joins TRBV25-1 to TRBJ1-2, with 7 bases that match TRBD1. V lost 8 bases, J lost 8 bases, and 8 bases stayed unmatched. Germline V CDR1 and CDR2: MGHDK, SYGVNS. The CDR3 runs to 12 residues. The CDR3 DNA follows: TGTGCCAGCGCCGACAGGGTAGGCGGCTACACCTTC. Translated, it gives CASADRVGGYTF.

There are a few counts of this clonotype. The chain couples TRBV6-2 or TRBV6-3 to TRBJ1-3; TRBD1 is a possible D gene (5 bases). Trimming cost V 5 bases and J 0 bases, with 11 bases left between them. CDR3 length equals 15 residues. Germline V gene lookup returns CDR1 MNHEY and CDR2 SVGEGT. CDR3 protein: CASSIQVFSGNTIYF. DNA for the CDR3: TGTGCCAGCAGTATACAGGTCTTCTCTGGAAACACCATATATTTT.

This clonotype occurred many times. The chain uses TRBV12-3 or TRBV12-4 and TRBJ2-7, with D uncertain. The CDR3 sequence is 13 residues long. V lost 3 bases to trimming and J lost 7 bases, with 13 bases between them. Here the CDR3 reads CASSFGQPGEQYF. In DNA form, the CDR3 reads TGTGCCAGCAGTTTCGGCCAGCCCGGTGAGCAGTACTTC.

The V call is TRBV6-1, the J call TRBJ2-7; TRBD1 might be the D (5 bases). Looked up from germline, CDR1 is MNHNS and CDR2 is SASEGT. V gave up 6 bases and J gave up 0 bases, with 12 bases separating them. The CDR3 is 14 amino acids. The CDR3 DNA follows: TGTGCCAGCAGCCTCGACAGACTCTCCTACGAGCAGTACTTC. Amino acid sequence: CASSLDRLSYEQYF.

There are a few counts of this clonotype. The rearrangement uses TRBV28 and TRBJ1-2; 7 bases fit TRBD1. Trimming at V came to 3 bases and at J to 4 bases, leaving 5 bases not matched to a gene. The CDR3 has 14 amino acids. Germline V gene sequence: CDR1 MDHEN, CDR2 SYDVKM. The CDR3 DNA reads TGTGCCAGCAGTTTGGGGACAGTCAGCTATGGCTACACCTTC. This sequence encodes CASSLGTVSYGYTF.

This clonotype has a count of ten or more. V and J are TRBV10-3 and TRBJ2-2, with TRBD2 matching 8 bases. The CDR3 loop spans 14 amino acids. Looked up from germline, CDR1 is ENHRY and CDR2 is SYGVKD. After removal of 7 bases from V and 1 base from J, the junction contained 2 bases not matched to a gene. CDR3 protein: CAIKTSGNTGELFF. CDR3 nucleotides: TGTGCCATCAAAACTAGCGGGAACACCGGGGAGCTGTTTTTT.

This chain uses TRBV27 with TRBJ1-1; D unresolved. Germline CDR1 and CDR2: MNHEY and SMNVEV (reference sequence). There are 15 residues in the CDR3. V lost 0 bases and J lost 2, with 10 bases in between. The CDR3 loop is CASSLSGNINTEAFF. In DNA, the CDR3 is TGTGCCAGCAGTTTATCGGGGAATATTAACACTGAAGCTTTCTTT.

This clonotype has more than one count but fewer than ten. A much bigger clone sits one base away, suggesting this may be a read error. The V gene is TRBV6-5, the J gene TRBJ2-7; 11 bases are a match to TRBD2. J lost 4 bases, V lost 3 bases, and 11 bases had no gene match. The CDR3 sequence is 17 residues long. CDR1 is MNHEY, CDR2 SVGAGI, per germline. For the CDR3, the DNA is TGTGCCAGCAGTTATCCTAGCGGGGGGTCATTACCTTACGAGCAGTACTTC. It yields the protein CASSYPSGGSLPYEQYF.

There are a few counts of this clonotype. V is TRBV7-9 and J is TRBJ2-1; 7 bases agree with TRBD2. CDR3 length: 13 amino acids. The J segment lost 8 bases and the V segment lost 7 bases, leaving 8 bases of the junction unmatched. Per the germline V gene, CDR1 is SEHNR and CDR2 is FQNEAQ (reference sequence). The CDR3: CASKREMVDEQFF. The CDR3 coding sequence is TGTGCCAGCAAGCGGGAAATGGTCGATGAGCAGTTCTTC.